A selection of T cell receptor beta chains follows, all from one sample in a study of long-term antiretroviral therapy in people with HIV. The repertoire was sequenced with immunoSEQ multiplex PCR; TCRdb's copy has only in-frame clones and lacks some. The sample lists approximately 26,000 clones, approximately 90% occurring once. Sequences were derived from unsorted PBMCs, sampled 3.1 years after starting antiretroviral therapy. Receptors were obtained from a man younger than 30 with HIV. CDR3s leave out the opening cysteine and the closing phenylalanine or tryptophan. Each record gives: J gene, D gene, V gene, CDR3 protein. D genes are given only for firm matches.

J: TRBJ1-4; D: TRBD1; V: TRBV2; CDR3: ASSELTGGGEKLF
J: TRBJ1-3; D: .; V: TRBV6-5; CDR3: ASSYKYGGYGNTIY
J: TRBJ2-2; D: TRBD1; V: TRBV7-6; CDR3: ASSVQGASRTGELF
J: TRBJ2-2; D: .; V: TRBV4-2; CDR3: ASSQMTGTNTGELF
J: TRBJ1-5; D: .; V: TRBV15; CDR3: ATSRDREQPQH
J: TRBJ2-7; D: .; V: TRBV7-9; CDR3: ASSLGQVPYEQY
J: TRBJ1-3; D: TRBD1; V: TRBV5-8; CDR3: ASSPYQGADGNTIY
J: TRBJ2-1; D: .; V: TRBV5-1; CDR3: ASSLVQEGDEQF
J: TRBJ2-1; D: TRBD1; V: TRBV4-3; CDR3: ASSQEQGQVYNEQF
J: TRBJ1-1; D: .; V: TRBV13; CDR3: ASSLVLRGRLAGAMVPLNTEAF
J: TRBJ2-7; D: TRBD2; V: TRBV7-2; CDR3: ASSTSGTSYEQY
J: TRBJ1-2; D: .; V: TRBV7-3; CDR3: ASSLKGVRGDGYT
J: TRBJ1-6; D: .; V: TRBV28; CDR3: ASSFGVRDSPLH
J: TRBJ2-1; D: TRBD1; V: TRBV4-3; CDR3: ASSQDPGTGGNEQF
J: TRBJ1-2; D: .; V: TRBV7-9; CDR3: ASSFAAALGSGYT
J: TRBJ1-1; D: .; V: TRBV6-9; CDR3: ASSPVTTEAF
J: TRBJ2-3; D: .; V: TRBV2; CDR3: ASSEERRTDTQY
J: TRBJ1-1; D: .; V: TRBV4-1; CDR3: ASSQERGLNTEAF
J: TRBJ2-7; D: .; V: TRBV23-1; CDR3: APWSSYEQY
J: TRBJ2-2; D: TRBD1; V: TRBV6-1; CDR3: ATRPGQINTGELF
J: TRBJ1-2; D: TRBD1; V: TRBV9; CDR3: ASSGVTGTGRGYT
J: TRBJ2-3; D: TRBD1; V: TRBV4-3; CDR3: ASSRTGQAADTQY
J: TRBJ1-4; D: .; V: TRBV29-1; CDR3: SVRGGINEKLF
J: TRBJ2-7; D: TRBD2; V: TRBV6-5; CDR3: ASSKAGGNYEQY
J: TRBJ1-2; D: TRBD1; V: TRBV6-5; CDR3: ASSYSGTADYGYT
J: TRBJ1-5; D: .; V: TRBV4-3; CDR3: ASSQDHGGSNQPQH
J: TRBJ2-7; D: TRBD1; V: TRBV6-1; CDR3: ASRRRGGDYEQY
J: TRBJ2-3; D: .; V: TRBV29-1; CDR3: SVATDTQY
J: TRBJ2-1; D: TRBD1; V: TRBV7-9; CDR3: ASSGSGTGRNEQF
J: TRBJ2-2; D: .; V: TRBV15; CDR3: ATSREGLGGTGELF
J: TRBJ1-3; D: .; V: TRBV29-1; CDR3: SVSGRLSGNTIY
J: TRBJ1-1; D: .; V: TRBV19; CDR3: ASRGVEAF
J: TRBJ2-2; D: TRBD1; V: TRBV10-3; CDR3: ATGTVNTGELF